This T cell receptor (beta chain) emerged from a study of human T cells and chemical hapten exposure. The time point here: pre-sensitization, week 0. Treatment given: therapeutic diphenylcyclopropenone sensitization with weekly scalp DPC. V lost 0 bases, J lost 5 bases, and 7 bases lay in between. The length of the CDR3 is 13 residues. Germline CDR1 is SQVTM and CDR2 is ANQGSEA. TCRdb reprocessed the RACE reads with MiXCR, giving one entry per CDR3 protein. The sample shows approximately 100,000 distinct CDR3 sequences, roughly a tenth of them seen only once. Many counts were recorded for this clonotype.

This sample comprised whole blood, obtained in connection with sensitization to the hapten diphenylcyclopropenone (DPC). This TCR was sampled from a woman in her thirties or forties with alopecia areata. Some clones in this sample may be carry-over from other donors' samples. V and J are TRBV29-1 and TRBJ2-2; D is uncertain. CDR3 sequence: CSVEETGTGELFF. The CDR3 region has the DNA TGCAGCGTTGAAGAGACCGGAACCGGGGAGCTGTTTTTT.